The entry below gives a single T cell receptor beta chain sequence along with its context. Its matching antigen is unknown. This sample was included in a study of cytomegalovirus exposure and HLA in healthy donors. Points from the study as a whole: A later analysis linked 16,951 TCR beta sequences to HLA alleles at 0.05 false discovery rate.

60 Vbeta and 13 Jbeta primers were used in PCR. The table came from immunoSEQ multiplex PCR; TCRdb's copy has only in-frame clones and leaves some out. The sample includes approximately 210,000 clones, 82% of them seen just once. As for the donors, each was a healthy bone marrow donor. V lost 3 bases, J lost 5 bases, and 8 bases stayed unmatched. Germline V gene lookup returns CDR1 SGHTA and CDR2 FQGNSA. This CDR3 region has 16 residues. The chain employs TRBV7-2 and TRBJ2-5, with 11 bases fitting TRBD2. Sequences were obtained from PBMCs. The sequence was obtained from a man aged 40-49 years in good health and CMV-seropositive. The CDR3 loop is CASSFRKGLAVETQYF. The CDR3 DNA reads as TGTGCCAGCAGCTTCCGGAAGGGACTAGCGGTGGAGACCCAGTACTTC.